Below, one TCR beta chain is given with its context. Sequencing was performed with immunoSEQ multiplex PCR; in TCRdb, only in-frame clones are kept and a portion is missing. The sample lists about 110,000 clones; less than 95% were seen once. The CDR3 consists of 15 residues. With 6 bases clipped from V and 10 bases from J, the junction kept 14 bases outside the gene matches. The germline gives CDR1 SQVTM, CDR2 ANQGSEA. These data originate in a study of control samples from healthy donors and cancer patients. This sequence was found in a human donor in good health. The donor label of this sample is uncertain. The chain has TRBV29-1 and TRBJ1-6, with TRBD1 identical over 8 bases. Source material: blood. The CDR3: CSVKESGTGDSPLHF. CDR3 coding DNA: TGCAGCGTGAAAGAGTCCGGGACAGGAGACTCACCCCTCCACTTT.